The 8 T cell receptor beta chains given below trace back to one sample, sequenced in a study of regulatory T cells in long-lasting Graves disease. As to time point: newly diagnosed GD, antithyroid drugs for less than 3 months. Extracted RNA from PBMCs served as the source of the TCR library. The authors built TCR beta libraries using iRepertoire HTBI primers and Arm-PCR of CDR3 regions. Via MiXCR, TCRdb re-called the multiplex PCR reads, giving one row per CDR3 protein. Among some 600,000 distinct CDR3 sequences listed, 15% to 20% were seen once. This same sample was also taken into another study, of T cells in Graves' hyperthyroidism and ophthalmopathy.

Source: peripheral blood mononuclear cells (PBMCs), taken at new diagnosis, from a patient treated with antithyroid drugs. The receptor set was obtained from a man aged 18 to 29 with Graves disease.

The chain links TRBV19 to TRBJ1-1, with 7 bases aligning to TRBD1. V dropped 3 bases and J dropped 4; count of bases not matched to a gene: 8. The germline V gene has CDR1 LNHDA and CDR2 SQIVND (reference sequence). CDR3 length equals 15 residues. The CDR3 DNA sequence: TGTGCCAGTAGTATTGGGACAGCCGAACGCACTGAAGCTTTCTTT. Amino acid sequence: CASSIGTAERTEAFF.

CDR3 coding DNA: TGTGCCAGCAGTTCCCACGGACTTGAGAAACTGTTTTTT. Translation gives CASSSHGLEKLFF. J is TRBJ1-4 and V is TRBV28, with D hard to call. V dropped 4 bases and J dropped 11 bases, with 14 bases sitting between them. The CDR3 has 13 residues. In germline, CDR1 is MDHEN, CDR2 SYDVKM.

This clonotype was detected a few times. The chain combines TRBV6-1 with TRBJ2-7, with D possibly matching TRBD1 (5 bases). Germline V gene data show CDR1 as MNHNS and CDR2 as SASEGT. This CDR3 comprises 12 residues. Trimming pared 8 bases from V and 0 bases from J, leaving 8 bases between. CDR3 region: CASGAASYEQYF. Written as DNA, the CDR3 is TGTGCCAGCGGGGCGGCCTCCTACGAGCAGTACTTC.

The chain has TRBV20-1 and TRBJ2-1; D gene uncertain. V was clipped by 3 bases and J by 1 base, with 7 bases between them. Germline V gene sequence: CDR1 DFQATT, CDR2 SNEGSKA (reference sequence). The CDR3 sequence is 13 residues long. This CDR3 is CSASRSSYNEQFF. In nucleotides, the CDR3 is TGCAGTGCTAGCCGATCTTCCTACAATGAGCAGTTCTTC.

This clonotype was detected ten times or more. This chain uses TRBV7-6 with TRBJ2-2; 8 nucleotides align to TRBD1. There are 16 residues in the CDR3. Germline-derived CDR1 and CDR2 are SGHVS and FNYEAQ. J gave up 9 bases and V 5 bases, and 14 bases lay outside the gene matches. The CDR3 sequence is CASSMRPGQDLRELFF. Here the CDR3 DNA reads TGTGCCAGCAGCATGAGACCGGGACAGGACTTAAGGGAGCTGTTTTTT.

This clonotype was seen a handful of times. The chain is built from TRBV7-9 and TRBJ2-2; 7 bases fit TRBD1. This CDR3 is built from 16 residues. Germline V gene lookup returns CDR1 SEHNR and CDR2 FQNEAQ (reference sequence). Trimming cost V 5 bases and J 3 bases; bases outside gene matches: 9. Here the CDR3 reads CASSKNPQGYTGELFF. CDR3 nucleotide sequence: TGTGCCAGCAGCAAAAATCCACAGGGGTACACCGGGGAGCTGTTTTTT.

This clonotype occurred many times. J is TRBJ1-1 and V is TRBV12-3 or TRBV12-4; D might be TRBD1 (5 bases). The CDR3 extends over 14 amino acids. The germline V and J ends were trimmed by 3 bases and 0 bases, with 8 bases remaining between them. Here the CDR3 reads CASSFDRMNTEAFF. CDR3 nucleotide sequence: TGTGCCAGCAGTTTCGACAGAATGAACACTGAAGCTTTCTTT.

DNA for the CDR3: TGCGCCAGCAGCCCTCCGGACAGGGTGGGCGGCTACACCTTC. It yields the protein CASSPPDRVGGYTF. This chain joins TRBV5-1 and TRBJ1-2; 8 bases match TRBD1. V lost 4 bases and J lost 8; bases outside the gene matches: 10. CDR3 length equals 14 residues. Per the germline V gene, CDR1 is SGHRS and CDR2 is YFSETQ.